This entry lists 20 T cell receptor beta chains sequenced from one sample in a study of PD-1 blockade in classical Hodgkin lymphoma (dated by TCRdb to about 2020). The library was made by the immunoSEQ multiplex PCR assay. Held by TCRdb, this immuneACCESS table contains in-frame sequences only and omits some clones. Under half of the omission traces to an unresolved V gene where checked; the cause of the rest is unknown. The sample table lists some 39,000 clones, 85% to 90% of them with a count of one. Just over 9% of the sample rests with the top ten. The time point label on this specimen signifies: cycle 1 day 1 (C1D1), immediately before nivolumab initiation. Every trial patient had relapsed after autologous stem cell transplantation, and cohorts A, B and C differed in prior brentuximab vedotin exposure. The source material was peripheral blood mononuclear cells (PBMCs), sampled at baseline. Receptors originate from a human donor with classical Hodgkin lymphoma.

The rearrangement uses TRBV5-1 and TRBJ2-7; a possible D gene is TRBD1 (5 bases). Looked up from germline, CDR1 is SGHRS and CDR2 is YFSETQ. The CDR3 spans 15 residues. With 0 bases removed from V and 4 bases from J, the gap between germline ends came to 14 bases. CDR3 in amino acids: CASSLGPGMKYEQYF. The CDR3 DNA is TGCGCCAGCAGCTTGGGCCCAGGGATGAAGTACGAGCAGTACTTC. The full variable domain, rest sourced from reference TRBV5-1 and TRBJ2-7, is KAGVTQTPRYLIKTRGQQVTLSCSPISGHRSVSWYQQTPGQGLQFLFEYFSETQRNKGNFPGRFSGRQFSNSRSEMNVSTLELGDSALYLCASSLGPGMKYEQYFGPGTRLTVT.

A note on this clone: Sequence at one end of the junction differs from germline and may be a read error. The V gene is TRBV7-7, the J gene TRBJ2-5; D gene uncertain. This CDR3 has 15 amino acids. Germline V gene data show CDR1 as SSHAT and CDR2 as FNYEAQ (reference sequence). CDR3 sequence (DNA): TGTGCTAGCAGCCTGAACCACAGCCCCCAAGAGACCCAGTACTTC. This translates into CASSLNHSPQETQYF.

The chain links TRBV9 to TRBJ2-3; 9 bases are shared with TRBD2. CDR1 and CDR2 from the germline V gene are SGDLS and YYNGEE. CDR3 length equals 16 residues. The V and J ends lost 0 bases and 0 bases, in that order; junction bases with no gene match: 2. In DNA form, the CDR3 reads TGTGCCAGCAGCGTAGTAGCGGGGGTAAGCACAGATACGCAGTATTTT. Protein product: CASSVVAGVSTDTQYF.

This rearrangement joins TRBV5-4 to TRBJ1-2, with D tentatively TRBD1 (5 bases). Germline V gene data show CDR1 as SGHNT and CDR2 as YYREEE (reference sequence). CDR3 length equals 15 residues. V lost 4 bases, J lost 9 bases, and 22 bases lay in between. CDR3 sequence reads: CASSIYRDRLVSYTF. The CDR3 DNA sequence: TGTGCCAGCAGCATTTACCGGGACCGACTTGTGAGCTACACCTTC.

V usage is TRBV5-6 and J usage is TRBJ1-1; a possible D gene is TRBD1 (6 bases). V gave up 1 base and J gave up 3 bases, with 10 bases separating them. This CDR3 region has 14 residues. Germline V gene sequence: CDR1 SGHDT, CDR2 YYEEEE. The CDR3 loop reads CASSLHGGHTEAFF. The CDR3 nucleotides are TGTGCCAGCAGCTTGCATGGGGGGCACACTGAAGCTTTCTTT.

The chain carries TRBV11-3 and TRBJ2-3; no definite D call. The CDR3 extends over 13 amino acids. V was cut by 5 bases and J by 4 bases, with 10 bases left in between. The germline gives CDR1 SGHNT, CDR2 YENEEA. DNA for the CDR3: TGTGCCAGCAGCAGAAGAAGCGCAGATACGCAGTATTTT. The encoded protein is CASSRRSADTQYF.

In this sample, this clone turned up once. The chain uses TRBV28 and TRBJ2-7; D call uncertain. V shed 5 bases and J shed 0 bases, with 14 bases lying between them. The CDR3 has 15 residues. Germline V lookup: CDR1 MDHEN, CDR2 SYDVKM. CDR3 in amino acids: CASSGRGSSSYEQYF. CDR3 nucleotides: TGTGCCAGCAGTGGTCGTGGTAGCTCCTCCTACGAGCAGTACTTC.

V is TRBV6-5 and J is TRBJ2-3; 9 bases fit TRBD1. CDR3 length: 16 amino acids. CDR1 MNHEY and CDR2 SVGAGI come from the germline V gene. The V segment lost 2 bases and the J segment 1 base; nucleotides outside the gene matches: 4. The CDR3 sequence is CASSYARQGGTDTQYF. The DNA for the CDR3 is TGTGCCAGCAGTTACGCACGACAGGGGGGCACAGATACGCAGTATTTT.

The chain employs TRBV6-5 and TRBJ1-4; TRBD1 might be the D (6 bases). The CDR3 is made up of 14 amino acids. V shed 2 bases and J shed 7 bases, with 11 bases lying between them. Per germline, CDR1 MNHEY and CDR2 SVGAGI. The CDR3 region has the DNA TGTGCCAGCAGTTACCGGGGAGGGGGTGAAAAACTGTTTTTT. Translation: CASSYRGGGEKLFF.

The chain is built from TRBV29-1 and TRBJ1-2; TRBD1 might be the D (5 bases). Germline values: CDR1 SQVTM, CDR2 ANQGSEA. This CDR3 region has 13 residues. The V end lost 3 bases, the J end lost 5 bases, and 13 bases lay between the germline ends. CDR3 sequence (DNA): TGCAGCGTTGATCGAGGGGCGGGTTATGGCTACACCTTC. Its translation: CSVDRGAGYGYTF.

This clone was found once. The rearrangement links TRBV27 to TRBJ1-1, with D perhaps matching TRBD1 (5 bases). The CDR3 contains 15 residues. Trimming removed 3 bases from V and 1 base from J, with 12 bases in between. Germline assignment: CDR1 MNHEY and CDR2 SMNVEV (reference sequence). CDR3 DNA: TGTGCCAGCAGTTTCGCCGGGACCCCGAACACTGAAGCTTTCTTT. This codes for CASSFAGTPNTEAFF.

This chain joins TRBV15 and TRBJ2-2; TRBD1 matches at 8 bases. The CDR3 contains 16 residues. Germline CDR1 is LNHNV and CDR2 is YYDKDF (reference sequence). The V segment lost 0 bases and the J segment 4 bases; nucleotides outside the gene matches: 4. CDR3 in DNA: TGTGCCACCAGCAGAGATGGAGACAGGGGCACCGGGGAGCTGTTTTTT. It specifies CATSRDGDRGTGELFF. The full variable domain, completed using reference TRBV15 and TRBJ2-2, is DAMVIQNPRYQVTQFGKPVTLSCSQTLNHNVMYWYQQKSSQAPKLLFHYYDKDFNNEADTPDNFQSRRPNTSFCFLDIRSPGLGDTAMYLCATSRDGDRGTGELFFGEGSRLTVL.

The rearrangement joins TRBV4-1 to TRBJ2-7; 9 bases match TRBD2. The V gene's germline CDR1 is MGHRA and CDR2 YSYEKL. The V and J ends lost 1 base and 3 bases, in that order; junction bases with no gene match: 4. CDR3 length equals 15 residues. The DNA for the CDR3 is TGCGCCAGCAGCCAAGCCGCGACTAGCGGCTACGAGCAGTACTTC. This sequence encodes CASSQAATSGYEQYF.

This clone was found once. This chain uses TRBV27 with TRBJ2-2, with 15 bases that match TRBD2. The CDR3 sequence is 18 residues long. The junction had 3 bases not matched to a gene; V was cut back by 3 bases and J by 1 base. CDR1 and CDR2 (germline): MNHEY, SMNVEV (reference sequence). CDR3 amino acids: CASSFGLAGGLNTGELFF. As DNA, the CDR3 is TGTGCCAGCAGTTTCGGACTAGCGGGAGGGTTGAACACCGGGGAGCTGTTTTTT.

The genes are TRBV19 and TRBJ2-7, with no clear D. The CDR3 covers 14 residues. V was trimmed by 1 base and J by 1 base, leaving 8 bases between them. Germline V gene data show CDR1 as LNHDA and CDR2 as SQIVND (reference sequence). CDR3 DNA sequence: TGTGCCAGTAGTATAGGGCAGTTTTCCTACGAGCAGTACTTC. As protein: CASSIGQFSYEQYF.

The chain combines TRBV27 with TRBJ1-4; D remains ambiguous. The germline V and J ends were trimmed by 2 bases and 0 bases, with 16 bases remaining between them. This CDR3 region has 18 residues. CDR1 and CDR2 from the germline V gene are MNHEY and SMNVEV (reference sequence). The CDR3 nucleotides are TGTGCCAGCAGTTTAAGGAGTCAGAGTTTGTCAACTAATGAAAAACTGTTTTTT. As protein: CASSLRSQSLSTNEKLFF.

J is TRBJ2-1 and V is TRBV5-6; 10 nucleotides align to TRBD2. This CDR3 comprises 15 residues. The junction had 8 bases not matched to a gene; V was cut back by 5 bases and J by 6 bases. The V gene's germline CDR1 is SGHDT and CDR2 YYEEEE. The CDR3 region has the DNA TGTGCCAGCAGGATAGCGGGAGGCCGATTCAATGAGCAGTTCTTC. This encodes CASRIAGGRFNEQFF.

This rearrangement joins TRBV5-1 to TRBJ2-3; 7 bases fit TRBD2. The length of the CDR3 is 16 residues. CDR1 is SGHRS and CDR2 is YFSETQ in the germline V gene. The V and J ends lost 0 bases and 2 bases, in that order; junction bases with no gene match: 6. This CDR3 reads CASSLESGANTDTQYF. Here the CDR3 DNA reads TGCGCCAGCAGCTTGGAAAGCGGGGCCAACACAGATACGCAGTATTTT.

V is TRBV4-2 and J is TRBJ2-1, with D hard to call. The CDR3 covers 13 residues. Germline V gives CDR1 LGHNA, CDR2 YNFKEQ. The V end lost 0 bases, the J end lost 10 bases, and 10 bases lay between the germline ends. Here the CDR3 DNA reads TGTGCCAGCAGCCAAGATTACGAAATGGAGCAGTTCTTC. Translated, it gives CASSQDYEMEQFF.

The CDR3 is CASSRGTGAYEQYF. In nucleotides, the CDR3 is TGTGCCAGTAGCCGGGGGACAGGGGCCTACGAGCAGTACTTC. The rearrangement joins TRBV19 to TRBJ2-7, with TRBD1 matching over 10 bases. The J segment lost 2 bases and the V segment lost 6 bases, leaving 4 bases of the junction unmatched. This CDR3 is 14 amino acids long. CDR1 and CDR2 (germline): LNHDA, SQIVND (reference sequence).